This paragraph covers one T cell receptor (beta chain) sequence. Its cognate antigen is unknown. This CDR3 region has 10 residues. From germline, CDR1 is MDHEN and CDR2 SYDVKM. The germline V and J ends were trimmed by 5 bases and 9 bases, with 5 bases remaining between them. This entry is derived from a study of graft-versus-host responses after intestinal transplantation. Study at large: Recipients had transplants, and these were multivisceral, liver-intestinal, or isolated intestinal. Broader study findings: Declining HvG levels early post-transplant were linked to peak circulating GvH clone levels. The authors found GvH clones in recipient marrow, some appearing first in ileum or blood.

Assay used: immunoSEQ multiplex PCR; TCRdb lists only in-frame clones, some missing. The table records tens of thousands of clones, about 90% of them present only once. The rearrangement uses TRBV28 and TRBJ1-3; D ambiguous. The source is a human patient who received an intestinal transplant, so some T cells may come from the graft donor. Sequenced here: PBMCs, sampled 26 days after transplant. DNA of the CDR3: TGTGCCAGCAGTCGAGGCACCATATATTTT. Protein sequence: CASSRGTIYF.